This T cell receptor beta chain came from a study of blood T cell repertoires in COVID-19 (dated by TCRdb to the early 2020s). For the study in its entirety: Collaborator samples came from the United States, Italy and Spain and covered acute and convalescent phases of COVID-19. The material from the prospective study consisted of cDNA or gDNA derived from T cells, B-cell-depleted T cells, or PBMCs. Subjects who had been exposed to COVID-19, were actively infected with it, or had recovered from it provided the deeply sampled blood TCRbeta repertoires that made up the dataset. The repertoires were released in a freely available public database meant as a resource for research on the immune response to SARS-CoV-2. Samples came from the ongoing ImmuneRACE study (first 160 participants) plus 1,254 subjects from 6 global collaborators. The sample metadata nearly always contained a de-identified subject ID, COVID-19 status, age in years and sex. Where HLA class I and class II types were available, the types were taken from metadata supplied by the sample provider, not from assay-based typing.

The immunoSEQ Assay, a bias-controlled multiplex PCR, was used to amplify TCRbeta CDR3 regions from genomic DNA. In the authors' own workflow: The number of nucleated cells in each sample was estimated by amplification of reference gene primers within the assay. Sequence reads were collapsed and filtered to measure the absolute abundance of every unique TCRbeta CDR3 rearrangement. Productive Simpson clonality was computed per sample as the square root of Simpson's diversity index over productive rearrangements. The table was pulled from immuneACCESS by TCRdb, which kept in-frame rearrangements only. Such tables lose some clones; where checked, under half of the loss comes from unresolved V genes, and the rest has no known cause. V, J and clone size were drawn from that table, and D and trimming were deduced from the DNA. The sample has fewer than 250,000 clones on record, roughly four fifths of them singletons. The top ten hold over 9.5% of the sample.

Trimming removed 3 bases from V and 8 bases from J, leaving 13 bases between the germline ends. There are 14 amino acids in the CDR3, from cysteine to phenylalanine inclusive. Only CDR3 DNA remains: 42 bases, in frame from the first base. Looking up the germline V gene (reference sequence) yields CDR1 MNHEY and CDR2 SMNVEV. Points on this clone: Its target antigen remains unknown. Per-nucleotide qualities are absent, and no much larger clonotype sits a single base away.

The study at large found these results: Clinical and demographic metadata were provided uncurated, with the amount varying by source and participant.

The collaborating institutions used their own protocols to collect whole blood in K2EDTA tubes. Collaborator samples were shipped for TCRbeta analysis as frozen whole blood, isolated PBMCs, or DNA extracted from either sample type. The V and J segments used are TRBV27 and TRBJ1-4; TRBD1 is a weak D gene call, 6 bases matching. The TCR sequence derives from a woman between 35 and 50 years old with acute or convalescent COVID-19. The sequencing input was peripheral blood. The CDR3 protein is CASSFTGSGEKLFF. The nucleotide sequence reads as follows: TGTGCCAGCAGTTTCACAGGGTCGGGAGAAAAACTGTTTTTT. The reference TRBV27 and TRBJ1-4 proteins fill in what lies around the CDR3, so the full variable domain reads EAQVTQNPRYLITVTGKKLTVTCSQNMNHEYMSWYRQDPGLGLRQIYYSMNVEVTDKGDVPEGYKVSRKEKRNFPLILESPSPNQTSLYFCASSFTGSGEKLFFGSGTQLSVL.